Listed below are T cell receptor beta chains from one sample, sequenced in a study of blood T cell repertoires in COVID-19. This table comes from immunoSEQ multiplex PCR, and its TCRdb copy is limited to in-frame clones, with some not included. Altogether 150,000 to 200,000 clones are present, around 76% being singletons, with the ten largest covering 8% to 9.5%. Sample: peripheral blood. The receptors shown here come from a woman aged 65 to 85 with acute or convalescent COVID-19. Each CDR3 is given with its conserved first and last residue. A D gene is named only where the DNA matches it firmly. Clone size is not always given. Where it is, it says once, few, many or a class for expanded clones.

>-|TRBJ2-7|TRBV23-1|14|-
CASSSRGDRYEQYF
TGCGCCAGCAGTTCGCGCGGGGATCGCTACGAGCAGTACTTC
>-|TRBJ1-4|TRBV30|13|-
CAWRTTGSEKLFF
TGTGCCTGGAGGACTACAGGGTCTGAAAAACTGTTTTTT
>-|TRBJ1-5|TRBV28|13|few
CASSLNGNQPQHF
TGTGCCAGCAGTCTCAACGGGAATCAGCCCCAGCATTTT
>-|TRBJ1-6|TRBV7-9|14|once
CASSSDRYNSPLHF
TGTGCCAGCAGTTCGGACAGATATAATTCACCCCTCCACTTT
>-|TRBJ1-5|TRBV19|14|once
CASIESQGIQPQHF
TGTGCCAGTATCGAGTCGCAGGGAATTCAGCCCCAGCATTTT
>-|TRBJ2-7|TRBV25-1|18|-
CASSEAPRLAAGGYEQYF
TGTGCCAGCAGTGAGGCCCCCCGGTTAGCGGCTGGAGGGTACGAGCAGTACTTC
>TRBD1|TRBJ2-7|TRBV5-1|14|-
CASSLGQGVTEQYF
TGCGCCAGCAGCTTGGGACAGGGTGTAACCGAGCAGTACTTC
>TRBD2|TRBJ2-2|TRBV6-5|15|-
CAIVSGSLLAGELFF
TGTGCCATAGTTAGCGGGAGCCTACTAGCCGGGGAGCTGTTTTTT
>-|TRBJ1-1|TRBV5-6|13|-
CASSHRENTEAFF
TGTGCCAGCAGCCACAGGGAGAACACTGAAGCTTTCTTT
>TRBD1|TRBJ2-7|TRBV5-4|13|-
CASKRDRAYEQYF
TGTGCCAGCAAACGGGACAGGGCCTACGAGCAGTACTTC
>-|TRBJ2-7|TRBV19|13|-
CASSIASSYEQYF
TGTGCCAGTAGTATCGCGTCTAGCTACGAGCAGTACTTC
>-|TRBJ2-5|TRBV6-5|15|few
CASSYSGRGVETQYF
TGTGCCAGCAGTTACTCAGGCAGGGGGGTGGAGACCCAGTACTTC
>-|TRBJ1-5|TRBV6-2/TRBV6-3|16|-
CASSPRRGNSNQPQHF
TGTGCCAGCAGTCCCCGACGGGGAAATAGCAATCAGCCCCAGCATTTT
>TRBD1|TRBJ1-1|TRBV28|14|-
CASSSGTGGTEAFF
TGTGCCAGCAGTTCGGGAACAGGGGGCACTGAAGCTTTCTTT
>-|TRBJ1-6|TRBV10-3|14|-
CAISEGQKDSPLHF
TGTGCCATCAGTGAAGGACAGAAGGATTCACCCCTCCACTTT
>TRBD1|TRBJ1-5|TRBV19|16|few
CASSIVGGMGNQPQHF
TGTGCCAGTAGTATCGTAGGGGGCATGGGCAATCAGCCCCAGCATTTT
>-|TRBJ2-1|TRBV19|15|-
CASSIGYSSYNEQFF
TGTGCCAGTAGTATTGGTTATAGCTCCTACAATGAGCAGTTCTTC
>TRBD2|TRBJ2-7|TRBV30|15|-
CAWSRSGGPSYEQYF
TGTGCCTGGAGCCGTAGCGGGGGGCCCTCCTACGAGCAGTACTTC
>-|TRBJ1-5|TRBV6-1|18|-
CASSEVDGARVSNQPQHF
TGTGCCAGCAGTGAAGTTGATGGGGCCAGGGTGAGCAATCAGCCCCAGCATTTT
>TRBD1|TRBJ1-2|TRBV19|14|-
CASSSTGANYGYTF
TGTGCCAGTAGTTCGACAGGGGCTAACTATGGCTACACCTTC
>-|TRBJ2-7|TRBV28|14|-
CASEKGGGAYEQYF
TGTGCCAGCGAGAAAGGGGGGGGCGCGTACGAGCAGTACTTC
>TRBD2|TRBJ2-1|TRBV7-2|15|-
CASSPSGSSYNEQFF
TGTGCCAGCAGCCCTAGCGGGAGTTCCTACAATGAGCAGTTCTTC
>-|TRBJ2-2|TRBV4-3|13|-
CASSQDRGGELFF
TGCGCCAGCAGCCAAGATCGGGGTGGGGAGCTGTTTTTT
>-|TRBJ2-7|TRBV7-9|15|-
CASSDQGRSSYEQYF
TGTGCCAGCAGCGACCAGGGCAGGAGCTCCTACGAGCAGTACTTC
>-|TRBJ2-7|TRBV5-6|12|-
CASSLNSYEQYF
TGTGCCAGCAGCTTGAACAGCTACGAGCAGTACTTC
>TRBD1|TRBJ2-2|TRBV25-1|15|once
CASSVGTGHTGELFF
TGTGCCAGCAGTGTCGGGACAGGTCACACCGGGGAGCTGTTTTTT
>-|TRBJ1-4|TRBV7-9|15|-
CASSPGTSTNEKLFF
TGTGCCAGCTCCCCAGGGACTTCCACTAATGAAAAACTGTTTTTT
>TRBD1|TRBJ1-2|TRBV3-1/TRBV3-2|14|once
CASSSDRDGIGYTF
TGTGCCAGCAGCTCGGACAGGGATGGGATTGGCTACACCTTC
>-|TRBJ2-3|TRBV5-6|14|-
CASRKGRGTDTQYF
TGTGCCAGCAGAAAGGGGCGAGGCACAGATACGCAGTATTTT
>TRBD2|TRBJ2-3|TRBV11-1|16|-
CASSWTTSGGADTQYF
TGTGCCAGCAGCTGGACCACTAGCGGGGGGGCAGATACGCAGTATTTT
>TRBD2|TRBJ2-3|TRBV3-1/TRBV3-2|16|-
CASSHSSGGNSDTQYF
TGTGCCAGCAGCCATTCTAGCGGGGGAAACTCAGATACGCAGTATTTT
>TRBD2|TRBJ2-5|TRBV5-4|17|-
CASSLDLAGGYQETQYF
TGTGCCAGCAGCTTGGATCTAGCGGGGGGATATCAAGAGACCCAGTACTTC
>-|TRBJ1-3|TRBV9|15|-
CASSPQVEGGNTIYF
TGTGCCAGCAGCCCTCAGGTAGAGGGTGGAAACACCATATATTTT
>-|TRBJ1-2|TRBV28|11|-
CASEKAYGYTF
TGTGCCAGCGAAAAAGCCTATGGCTACACCTTC
>TRBD1|TRBJ2-7|TRBV18|15|-
CASSPPQGATYEQYF
TGTGCCAGCTCACCACCACAGGGGGCGACCTACGAGCAGTACTTC
>TRBD1|TRBJ1-1|TRBV2|12|once
CASSDRTGFTFF
TGTGCCAGCAGTGATAGGACAGGGTTCACTTTCTTT
>-|TRBJ1-2|TRBV4-1|13|-
CASSQDTSIGYTF
TGCGCCAGCAGCCAAGATACTTCTATTGGCTACACCTTC
>TRBD1|TRBJ1-1|TRBV28|15|-
CASSFPGTGVTEAFF
TGTGCCAGCAGTTTCCCCGGGACAGGCGTTACTGAAGCTTTCTTT
>TRBD1|TRBJ1-1|TRBV6-2/TRBV6-3|13|-
CASSPTGSGLAFF
TGTGCCAGCAGCCCGACAGGGTCAGGGTTGGCTTTCTTT
>-|TRBJ2-2|TRBV30|11|-
CAFMSTGELFF
TGTGCCTTTATGAGCACCGGGGAGCTGTTTTTT
>-|TRBJ2-2|TRBV7-2|17|-
CVSSLARGTANTGELFF
TGTGTCAGCAGCTTAGCGCGCGGGACAGCGAACACCGGGGAGCTGTTTTTT
>TRBD1|TRBJ2-5|TRBV10-2|16|few
CASSESGQGGGETQYF
TGCGCCAGCAGTGAATCAGGACAGGGAGGAGGAGAGACCCAGTACTTC
>TRBD1|TRBJ1-3|TRBV3-1/TRBV3-2|13|-
CASSDRAGNTIYF
TGTGCCAGCAGTGACAGGGCTGGAAACACCATATATTTT
>TRBD2|TRBJ2-7|TRBV6-2/TRBV6-3|17|-
CASSYSTSGWGGYEQYF
TGTGCCAGCAGTTACTCTACTAGCGGGTGGGGTGGGTACGAGCAGTACTTC
>-|TRBJ2-3|TRBV7-2|12|-
CASSLTPYTQYF
TGTGCCAGCAGCTTAACCCCCTATACTCAGTATTTT
>-|TRBJ1-1|TRBV5-1|15|-
CASSLNTGVNTEAFF
TGCGCCAGCAGCTTGAATACAGGAGTGAACACTGAAGCTTTCTTT
>-|TRBJ1-6|TRBV4-3|17|-
CASSPDPPGVENSPLHF
TGCGCCAGCAGCCCCGACCCTCCAGGGGTTGAAAATTCACCCCTCCACTTT
>TRBD1|TRBJ2-2|TRBV18|15|once
CASSLGQGDTGELFF
TGTGCCAGCTCACTAGGACAGGGGGACACCGGGGAGCTGTTTTTT
>-|TRBJ1-1|TRBV6-5|13|-
CASTRREGAEAFF
TGTGCCAGCACCCGCAGGGAAGGAGCTGAAGCTTTCTTT
>-|TRBJ1-3|TRBV18|15|-
CASSPEGSAGNTIYF
TGTGCCAGCTCACCAGAGGGAAGTGCGGGAAACACCATATATTTT
>-|TRBJ1-1|TRBV6-4|18|-
CASSDPYLEGHHGTEAFF
TGTGCCAGCAGTGATCCGTACCTAGAGGGCCACCATGGTACTGAAGCTTTCTTT